This entry lists 20 T cell receptor beta chains sequenced from one sample in a study of identical twins. MiXCR was run by TCRdb on the 5' RACE reads, yielding one entry per CDR3 protein. The sample carries 350,000 to 600,000 distinct CDR3 sequences, 12% to 15% recorded once. This same sample was also part of a study on yellow fever vaccine responses in identical twins.

Sequencing input: CD4+ T cells sorted from blood. The receptors come from a young woman in good health.

This clonotype turned up a few times. This chain uses TRBV7-9 with TRBJ2-3, with TRBD1 identical over 8 bases. In germline, CDR1 is SEHNR, CDR2 FQNEAQ (reference sequence). The CDR3 is 14 amino acids. The V gene end was trimmed by 1 base and the J gene end by 7 bases; junction bases not matched to a gene: 4. The CDR3 reads CASSLDGTGNTQYF. CDR3 bases: TGTGCCAGCAGCTTAGACGGGACAGGCAATACGCAGTATTTT.

J is TRBJ2-1 and V is TRBV25-1; TRBD2 matches 12 bases. The CDR3 contains 16 residues. Germline V CDR1 and CDR2: MGHDK, SYGVNS. V lost 6 bases to trimming and J lost 3 bases; unmatched junction nucleotides: 6. The CDR3 here is CASRRTSGTIYNEQFF. CDR3 DNA sequence: TGTGCCAGCAGACGGACTAGCGGGACAATCTACAATGAGCAGTTCTTC.

This clonotype was counted only a few times. The genes are TRBV4-2 and TRBJ2-3; D may be TRBD2 (6 bases). CDR1 is LGHNA, CDR2 YNFKEQ, per germline. The V gene lost 0 bases and the J gene lost 1 base, with 14 bases spanning the gap. CDR3 size: 17 residues. The CDR3 DNA reads as TGTGCCAGCAGCCAAGATGAAACGGGAGAAGGCACAGATACGCAGTATTTT. Protein product: CASSQDETGEGTDTQYF.

The chain recombines TRBV12-3 or TRBV12-4 with TRBJ1-1; possible D gene TRBD1, 6 bases. Trimming removed 5 bases at V and 6 bases at J, with 16 bases between. There are 14 residues in the CDR3. CDR3 sequence: CASSTEGGFPEAFF. The CDR3 DNA sequence: TGTGCCAGCAGTACCGAGGGGGGATTCCCTGAAGCTTTCTTT.

J is TRBJ2-7 and V is TRBV10-3; 10 bases line up with TRBD1. CDR1 ENHRY and CDR2 SYGVKD come from the germline V gene. The CDR3 covers 12 residues. The V and J ends lost 4 bases and 6 bases, in that order; junction bases with no gene match: 0. CDR3 protein: CAISGTGGEQYF. CDR3 DNA sequence: TGTGCCATCAGTGGGACAGGGGGCGAGCAGTACTTC.

Many counts were recorded for this clonotype. The rearrangement uses TRBV11-2 and TRBJ2-1; D call uncertain. Germline assignment: CDR1 SGHAT and CDR2 FQNNGV. V was clipped by 2 bases and J by 5 bases, with 10 bases between them. The CDR3 extends over 14 amino acids. The CDR3 region has the DNA TGTGCCAGCAGCTTACGGGCAGAGGACAATGAGCAGTTCTTC. The encoded protein is CASSLRAEDNEQFF.

This clonotype was observed a handful of times. This sequence joins TRBV11-2 and TRBJ2-1; 9 bases map to TRBD2. The germline V gene encodes CDR1 SGHAT and CDR2 FQNNGV. CDR3 length equals 17 residues. V dropped 5 bases and J dropped 8; count of bases not matched to a gene: 16. The CDR3 DNA follows: TGTGCCAGCAGCACCCCAGTAGCGGGAGTTTCGCGTCATGAGCAGTTCTTC. This translates into CASSTPVAGVSRHEQFF.

This clonotype was recorded only once. The J gene is TRBJ2-5, the V gene TRBV5-6; 11 bases map to TRBD1. The CDR3 runs 15 residues. Unmatched junction bases numbered 7, after V lost 4 bases and J lost 5 bases. The germline gives CDR1 SGHDT, CDR2 YYEEEE. The CDR3 here is CASSRRTGGWETQYF. The CDR3 coding sequence is TGTGCCAGCAGCCGACGGACAGGGGGCTGGGAGACCCAGTACTTC.

V and J are TRBV11-2 and TRBJ2-2; the D is unclear. This CDR3 is 14 amino acids long. Germline-derived CDR1 and CDR2 are SGHAT and FQNNGV. Trimming removed 0 bases at V and 6 bases at J, with 8 bases between. The chain's CDR3 is CASSLDLRAGELFF. The CDR3 DNA reads TGTGCCAGCAGCTTAGATCTTAGGGCCGGGGAGCTGTTTTTT.

This chain uses TRBV11-1 with TRBJ2-3; unclear D gene. Germline V gene sequence: CDR1 SGHAT, CDR2 FQDESV (reference sequence). The CDR3 covers 14 residues. Deletions cut 5 bases from V and 2 bases from J, with 11 bases between. Here the CDR3 DNA reads TGTGCCAGCAGCCTCCGACTTCCCACAGATACGCAGTATTTT. Its protein is CASSLRLPTDTQYF.

This clonotype was detected many times. This sequence joins TRBV5-1 and TRBJ2-7, with 9 nucleotides matching TRBD2. CDR3 size: 16 residues. V shed 4 bases, J shed 4 bases, and the junction held 12 bases outside the gene matches. The germline gives CDR1 SGHRS, CDR2 YFSETQ. CDR3 coding DNA: TGCGCCAGCAGCCCCCCGACTAGCGGACAGCGATACGAGCAGTACTTC. It codes for CASSPPTSGQRYEQYF.

This clonotype was counted a few times. This chain joins TRBV5-6 and TRBJ2-5; unclear D gene. In germline, CDR1 is SGHDT, CDR2 YYEEEE. Trimming removed 4 bases at V and 0 bases at J, with 19 bases between. The CDR3 has 17 amino acids. The CDR3 DNA follows: TGTGCCAGCAGCCTAAGCCCCCCGCTACTGTACCAAGAGACCCAGTACTTC. It yields the protein CASSLSPPLLYQETQYF. The whole variable domain, filled in from reference TRBV5-6 and TRBJ2-5, reads DAGVTQSPTHLIKTRGQQVTLRCSPKSGHDTVSWYQQALGQGPQFIFQYYEEEERQRGNFPDRFSGHQFPNYSSELNVNALLLGDSALYLCASSLSPPLLYQETQYFGPGTRLLVL.

This clonotype was picked up many times. The chain recombines TRBV12-3 or TRBV12-4 with TRBJ2-2, with 11 positions matching TRBD2. The CDR3 is made up of 15 amino acids. The J segment lost 1 base and the V segment lost 6 bases, leaving 1 base of the junction unmatched. CDR3 amino acids: CASRTSGRNTGELFF. The DNA for the CDR3 is TGTGCCAGCAGAACTAGCGGGAGGAACACCGGGGAGCTGTTTTTT.

This clonotype was detected only a few times. The gene calls are TRBV28 and TRBJ2-4; 9 nucleotides match TRBD1. With V trimmed by 7 bases and J by 10 bases, 11 bases remained unmatched. Looked up from germline, CDR1 is MDHEN and CDR2 is SYDVKM. There are 14 residues in the CDR3. CDR3 nucleotides: TGTGCCAGCAATGTACGGGACAGGGCTGGGATTCAGTACTTC. Encoded protein: CASNVRDRAGIQYF.

V gene TRBV28 combines with J gene TRBJ1-1, with D hard to call. The germline CDR1 and CDR2 sequences are MDHEN and SYDVKM. The ends were cut back, 6 bases at V and 1 base at J, with 12 bases in the middle. There are 14 residues in the CDR3. As DNA, the CDR3 is TGTGCCAGCAGACTAGCTACAGCGAACACTGAAGCTTTCTTT. This encodes CASRLATANTEAFF.

This clonotype has more than one count but fewer than ten. The rearrangement links TRBV7-2 to TRBJ1-5; 9 bases are shared with TRBD1. The CDR3 runs to 16 residues. The junction had 5 bases not matched to a gene; V was cut back by 0 bases and J by 5 bases. The germline V gene has CDR1 SGHTA and CDR2 FQGNSA. The CDR3 here is CASSLAQGQGHQPQHF. The DNA of the CDR3 is TGTGCCAGCAGCTTAGCGCAGGGACAGGGTCATCAGCCCCAGCATTTT.

This clonotype turned up a few times. V and J are TRBV24-1 and TRBJ2-7; weak D call: TRBD2 (5 bases). Trimming left V 0 bases short and J 0 bases short, with 8 bases between. Per germline, CDR1 KGHDR and CDR2 SFDVKD. The CDR3 totals 15 residues. The CDR3 nucleotides read TGTGCCACCAGTGATTTGGTCCGGGGCTCCTACGAGCAGTACTTC. Its translation is CATSDLVRGSYEQYF.

This clonotype turned up a few times. The V gene is TRBV28, the J gene TRBJ2-2; TRBD2 agrees at 8 bases. Losses at the gene ends were 4 bases for V and 6 bases for J; bases not matched to a gene: 13. The CDR3 covers 17 residues. Per the germline V gene, CDR1 is MDHEN and CDR2 is SYDVKM. CDR3 amino acids: CASSSPGSGMRAGELFF. DNA of the CDR3: TGTGCCAGCAGTTCTCCGGGTAGCGGGATGAGGGCCGGGGAGCTGTTTTTT.

The J gene is TRBJ2-1, the V gene TRBV6-2 or TRBV6-3; D is possibly TRBD2 (5 bases). Germline V CDR1 and CDR2: MNHEY, SVGEGT. This CDR3 has 15 amino acids. Trimming removed 7 bases from V and 5 bases from J, with 18 bases in between. This chain's CDR3 is CASKLGGLGNNEQFF. CDR3 nucleotide sequence: TGTGCCAGCAAATTAGGCGGACTCGGGAACAATGAGCAGTTCTTC.

The chain's CDR3 is CASSGDATNEKLFF. Written as DNA, the CDR3 is TGTGCCAGCAGTGGGGATGCAACTAATGAAAAACTGTTTTTT. The chain combines TRBV2 with TRBJ1-4; D is undetermined. The CDR3 is made up of 14 amino acids. Between the trimmed V and J ends, which lost 4 bases and 0 bases, there was a span of 6 bases. Per the germline V gene, CDR1 is SNHLY and CDR2 is FYNNEI.